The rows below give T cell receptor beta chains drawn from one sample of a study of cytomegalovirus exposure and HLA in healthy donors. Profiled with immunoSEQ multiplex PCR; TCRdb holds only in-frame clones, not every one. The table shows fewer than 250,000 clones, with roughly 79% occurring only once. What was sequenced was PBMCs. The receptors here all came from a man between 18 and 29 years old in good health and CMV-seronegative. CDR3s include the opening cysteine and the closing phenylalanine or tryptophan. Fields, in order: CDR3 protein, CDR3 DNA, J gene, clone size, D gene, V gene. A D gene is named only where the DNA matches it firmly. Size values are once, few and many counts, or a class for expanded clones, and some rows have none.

CDR3 protein: CASQSPGGPPRAFF
CDR3 DNA: TGTGCCAGCCAAAGTCCCGGGGGGCCTCCACGAGCTTTCTTT
J gene: TRBJ1-1
clone size: -
D gene: -
V gene: TRBV27

CDR3 protein: CASENDREPPEAFF
CDR3 DNA: TGTGCTAGTGAAAACGACCGGGAACCCCCCGAAGCTTTCTTT
J gene: TRBJ1-1
clone size: -
D gene: -
V gene: TRBV12-5

CDR3 protein: CASSGQSGIKPQHF
CDR3 DNA: TGTGCCAGCAGTGGACAGTCTGGGATCAAGCCCCAGCATTTT
J gene: TRBJ1-5
clone size: -
D gene: -
V gene: TRBV2

CDR3 protein: CASSYKGAHYGEQYF
CDR3 DNA: TGTGCCAGCAGTTACAAGGGGGCGCATTACGGCGAGCAGTACTTC
J gene: TRBJ2-7
clone size: -
D gene: TRBD1
V gene: TRBV6-6

CDR3 protein: CASSPAPGEYTEAFF
CDR3 DNA: TGTGCCAGCAGCCCCGCCCCAGGGGAGTACACTGAAGCTTTCTTT
J gene: TRBJ1-1
clone size: -
D gene: -
V gene: TRBV9

CDR3 protein: CASSVDRVISEAFF
CDR3 DNA: TGTGCCAGCAGCGTAGACAGGGTAATATCTGAAGCTTTCTTT
J gene: TRBJ1-1
clone size: -
D gene: TRBD1
V gene: TRBV7-8

CDR3 protein: CASSRGQTTNEKLFF
CDR3 DNA: TGCGCCAGCAGCCGTGGACAGACAACTAATGAAAAACTGTTTTTT
J gene: TRBJ1-4
clone size: few
D gene: -
V gene: TRBV5-1

CDR3 protein: CAISPLTGFGANVLTF
CDR3 DNA: TGTGCCATCAGTCCTCTCACAGGGTTCGGGGCCAACGTCCTGACTTTC
J gene: TRBJ2-6
clone size: -
D gene: -
V gene: TRBV10-3

CDR3 protein: CASSYGSGGETQYF
CDR3 DNA: TGTGCCAGCAGTTACGGGAGCGGGGGTGAGACCCAGTACTTC
J gene: TRBJ2-5
clone size: -
D gene: TRBD2
V gene: TRBV6-5

CDR3 protein: CASSLAPTDTQYF
CDR3 DNA: TGTGCTAGCAGCTTGGCTCCGACAGATACGCAGTATTTT
J gene: TRBJ2-3
clone size: -
D gene: -
V gene: TRBV7-7

CDR3 protein: CAWTPTGTGPWRSNQPQHF
CDR3 DNA: TGTGCCTGGACCCCCACCGGGACAGGTCCTTGGAGGAGCAATCAGCCCCAGCATTTT
J gene: TRBJ1-5
clone size: -
D gene: TRBD1
V gene: TRBV30

CDR3 protein: CASSLEGLRSYEQYF
CDR3 DNA: TGTGCCAGCAGCTTGGAGGGACTCAGGTCCTACGAGCAGTACTTC
J gene: TRBJ2-7
clone size: -
D gene: -
V gene: TRBV5-4

CDR3 protein: CASSGEAGGPLDTQYF
CDR3 DNA: TGTGCCAGCAGCGGCGAAGCGGGAGGGCCCTTGGATACGCAGTATTTT
J gene: TRBJ2-3
clone size: -
D gene: TRBD2
V gene: TRBV9

CDR3 protein: CASRRSQGATYEQYF
CDR3 DNA: TGTGCCAGCAGAAGGAGCCAGGGGGCTACCTACGAGCAGTACTTC
J gene: TRBJ2-7
clone size: -
D gene: TRBD1
V gene: TRBV27

CDR3 protein: CAISGPGQGAAFF
CDR3 DNA: TGTGCCATCAGTGGCCCGGGACAGGGGGCCGCTTTCTTT
J gene: TRBJ1-1
clone size: few
D gene: TRBD1
V gene: TRBV10-3

CDR3 protein: CAWSVLEGAGYEQYF
CDR3 DNA: TGTGCCTGGAGTGTACTGGAGGGGGCTGGCTACGAGCAGTACTTC
J gene: TRBJ2-7
clone size: few
D gene: -
V gene: TRBV30

CDR3 protein: CASSLEAGNTIYF
CDR3 DNA: TGCGCCAGCAGCTTGGAGGCAGGGAACACCATATATTTT
J gene: TRBJ1-3
clone size: few
D gene: -
V gene: TRBV5-1

CDR3 protein: CASSLVPGSNTEAFF
CDR3 DNA: TGTGCCAGCAGCTTAGTGCCAGGCTCGAACACTGAAGCTTTCTTT
J gene: TRBJ1-1
clone size: -
D gene: -
V gene: TRBV7-2

CDR3 protein: CATSSGGAPGNQPQHF
CDR3 DNA: TGTGCCACCAGCAGTGGGGGCGCCCCAGGTAATCAGCCCCAGCATTTT
J gene: TRBJ1-5
clone size: -
D gene: -
V gene: TRBV15

CDR3 protein: CASIEDRGLTGELFF
CDR3 DNA: TGTGCCAGTATTGAGGACAGGGGGCTGACCGGGGAGCTGTTTTTT
J gene: TRBJ2-2
clone size: -
D gene: TRBD1
V gene: TRBV19

CDR3 protein: CASSQDGGNLNTGELFF
CDR3 DNA: TGTGCCAGCAGCCAAGATGGAGGGAATTTGAACACCGGGGAGCTGTTTTTT
J gene: TRBJ2-2
clone size: -
D gene: -
V gene: TRBV4-2

CDR3 protein: CASTPTGASNQPQHF
CDR3 DNA: TGTGCCAGCACTCCTACAGGGGCCAGCAATCAGCCCCAGCATTTT
J gene: TRBJ1-5
clone size: -
D gene: TRBD1
V gene: TRBV6-6

CDR3 protein: CASSLSPGPAEAFF
CDR3 DNA: TGTGCCAGCAGCTTAAGTCCAGGGCCGGCTGAAGCTTTCTTT
J gene: TRBJ1-1
clone size: -
D gene: -
V gene: TRBV7-8

CDR3 protein: CASTVQGKEDIQYF
CDR3 DNA: TGTGCCAGCACCGTGCAGGGCAAAGAAGACATTCAGTACTTC
J gene: TRBJ2-4
clone size: -
D gene: -
V gene: TRBV5-4

CDR3 protein: CASSSPKTRTSGISYEQYF
CDR3 DNA: TGTGCCAGCAGTTCACCAAAAACAAGGACTAGCGGGATCTCCTACGAGCAGTACTTC
J gene: TRBJ2-7
clone size: -
D gene: TRBD2
V gene: TRBV28

CDR3 protein: CASSKTGYTEAFF
CDR3 DNA: TGTGCCAGCAGCAAGACAGGCTACACTGAAGCTTTCTTT
J gene: TRBJ1-1
clone size: -
D gene: -
V gene: TRBV5-6

CDR3 protein: CASSRDRTYEQYF
CDR3 DNA: TGTGCCAGCAGTAGGGACAGAACCTACGAGCAGTACTTC
J gene: TRBJ2-7
clone size: -
D gene: TRBD1
V gene: TRBV6-5

CDR3 protein: CASRRLAEAKNIQYF
CDR3 DNA: TGTGCCAGCAGGAGACTAGCGGAAGCCAAAAACATTCAGTACTTC
J gene: TRBJ2-4
clone size: -
D gene: TRBD2
V gene: TRBV27

CDR3 protein: CASSLRGAGDTQYF
CDR3 DNA: TGCGCCAGCAGCTTGCGGGGGGCGGGGGATACGCAGTATTTT
J gene: TRBJ2-3
clone size: -
D gene: -
V gene: TRBV5-1

CDR3 protein: CASSYSRTGNYGYTF
CDR3 DNA: TGTGCCAGCAGTTACTCCAGGACAGGCAACTATGGCTACACCTTC
J gene: TRBJ1-2
clone size: -
D gene: TRBD1
V gene: TRBV6-5

CDR3 protein: CASSLGRQGARWPQHF
CDR3 DNA: TGTGCCAGCAGCTTGGGCCGGCAGGGGGCGCGATGGCCCCAGCATTTT
J gene: TRBJ1-5
clone size: once
D gene: TRBD1
V gene: TRBV5-8

CDR3 protein: CASSYSTTSGEETQYF
CDR3 DNA: TGTGCCAGCAGTTACTCGACGACTAGCGGGGAAGAGACCCAGTACTTC
J gene: TRBJ2-5
clone size: few
D gene: TRBD2
V gene: TRBV6-6

CDR3 protein: CASSQSSHGYTF
CDR3 DNA: TGTGCCAGCAGCCAGAGTAGCCATGGCTACACCTTC
J gene: TRBJ1-2
clone size: -
D gene: -
V gene: TRBV9

CDR3 protein: CASGNRGGLNTEAFF
CDR3 DNA: TGTGCCAGCGGGAATCGGGGAGGGCTGAACACTGAAGCTTTCTTT
J gene: TRBJ1-1
clone size: -
D gene: -
V gene: TRBV11-3

CDR3 protein: CASSEKGRQGTPTSGANVLTF
CDR3 DNA: TGTGCCAGCAGTGAAAAGGGGAGACAGGGTACTCCGACCTCTGGGGCCAACGTCCTGACTTTC
J gene: TRBJ2-6
clone size: -
D gene: TRBD1
V gene: TRBV6-1

CDR3 protein: CASSPPGGSNQPQHF
CDR3 DNA: TGTGCCAGCAGCCCCCCAGGGGGAAGCAATCAGCCCCAGCATTTT
J gene: TRBJ1-5
clone size: once
D gene: TRBD1
V gene: TRBV6-5

CDR3 protein: CASSAPGQLTEAFF
CDR3 DNA: TGTGCCAGCAGCGCGCCGGGACAGCTAACTGAAGCTTTCTTT
J gene: TRBJ1-1
clone size: -
D gene: TRBD1
V gene: TRBV5-6

CDR3 protein: CASSPAPGGGEQYF
CDR3 DNA: TGTGCCAGCAGCCCCGCCCCGGGAGGGGGAGAGCAGTACTTC
J gene: TRBJ2-7
clone size: -
D gene: TRBD2
V gene: TRBV7-2

CDR3 protein: CASSFASAPPGELFF
CDR3 DNA: TGCGCCAGCAGCTTTGCTAGCGCCCCCCCCGGGGAGCTGTTTTTT
J gene: TRBJ2-2
clone size: -
D gene: -
V gene: TRBV5-1

CDR3 protein: CASKQGAGDTQYF
CDR3 DNA: TGTGCCAGCAAGCAGGGGGCGGGAGATACGCAGTATTTT
J gene: TRBJ2-3
clone size: -
D gene: TRBD1
V gene: TRBV6-5

CDR3 protein: CASSQGPRGQTNEKLFF
CDR3 DNA: TGCGCCAGCAGCCAAGGTCCCAGGGGGCAGACTAATGAAAAACTGTTTTTT
J gene: TRBJ1-4
clone size: -
D gene: TRBD1
V gene: TRBV4-3